This T cell receptor beta chain derives from a study of T-cell memory formation after mild COVID-19. Study-wide results and limits: The finding that pre-infection memory included some responding clones suggested that cross-reactive memory joined. Clones contracting day 15 to 85 were balanced CD4/CD8; later expanders leaned CD4+.

From 5'RACE with constant-segment primers came TCR alpha and TCR beta cDNA libraries that carried sample barcodes and UMIs. Via MiXCR, TCRdb re-called the 5' RACE reads, giving one row per CDR3 protein. The repertoire has 350,000 to 450,000 distinct CDR3 sequences, over 15% of them found once; the top ten carry approximately 8.1%. Trimming removed 5 bases at V and 1 base at J, with 15 bases between. CDR3 length: 16 residues. The germline V gene has CDR1 MNHNY and CDR2 SVGAGI (reference sequence). Comment on this clonotype: Its antigen is undetermined.

The sequencing input was PBMCs or a T cell subset sorted from them (not recorded which). The receptor was derived from an adult woman who had mild COVID-19 (a few samples of this study predate the infection). Cell type and time point are not known. This rearrangement joins TRBV6-6 to TRBJ2-4; possibly TRBD1 or TRBD2 for D (5 bases each). CDR3 sequence (DNA): TGTGCCAGCAGTGAGGAAATGTGGGGGGCCAAAAACATTCAGTACTTC. Its translation: CASSEEMWGAKNIQYF.